This TCR beta chain is drawn from a study of blood T cells in healthy people across ages. A word on this clonotype: The antigen is not known.

A sample-barcoded 5' primer and a J-beta primer mix were used in a second PCR of roughly 6 to 11 cycles. Tagging of each cDNA molecule was performed by a template-switch adaptor with 12 random nucleotides. TCRdb re-analysed the 5' RACE reads in MiXCR, keeping a single row per CDR3 protein. There are 1,500,000 or so distinct CDR3 sequences in the sample; almost 60% occur only once, and over 5% lies in the top ten. The CDR3 consists of 15 residues. With 4 bases removed from V and 1 base from J, the gap between germline ends came to 13 bases. Germline loops: CDR1 MGHRA, CDR2 YSYEKL. Study conclusions and caveats: Diversity estimates drawn from one million T cells were deemed underestimates.

This chain joins TRBV4-1 and TRBJ1-1; D perhaps matches TRBD1 (5 bases). The sequenced sample consisted of blood. The TCR sequence derives from a man between 18 and 29 years old in good health. The CDR3 DNA follows: TGCGCCAGCAGCCTAACATCTACAGGGAACACTGAAGCTTTCTTT. It codes for CASSLTSTGNTEAFF.